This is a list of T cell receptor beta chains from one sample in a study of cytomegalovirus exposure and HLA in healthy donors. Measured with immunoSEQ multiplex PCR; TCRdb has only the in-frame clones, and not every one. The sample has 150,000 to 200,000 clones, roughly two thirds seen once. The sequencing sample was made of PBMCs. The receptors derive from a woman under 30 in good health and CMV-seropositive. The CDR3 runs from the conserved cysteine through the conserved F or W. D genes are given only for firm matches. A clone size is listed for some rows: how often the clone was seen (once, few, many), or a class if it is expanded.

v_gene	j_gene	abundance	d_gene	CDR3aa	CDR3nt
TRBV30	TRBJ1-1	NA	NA	CAWTGWAGEYVNTEAFF	TGTGCCTGGACGGGGTGGGCAGGGGAATATGTGAACACTGAAGCTTTCTTT
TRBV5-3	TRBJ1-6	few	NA	CARSLGTPQHNSPLHF	TGTGCCAGAAGCCTGGGGACTCCCCAGCATAATTCACCCCTCCACTTT
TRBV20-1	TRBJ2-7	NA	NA	CSAHESNEQYF	TGCAGTGCTCATGAGTCAAACGAGCAGTACTTC
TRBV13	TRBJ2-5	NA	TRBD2	CASSLGLAGALQETQYF	TGTGCCAGCAGCTTAGGACTAGCGGGGGCGCTCCAAGAGACCCAATACTTC
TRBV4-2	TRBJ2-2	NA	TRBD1	CASSQSPRDRGPTGELFF	TGTGCCAGCAGCCAATCCCCTAGGGACAGGGGGCCCACCGGGGAGCTGTTTTTT
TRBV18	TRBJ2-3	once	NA	CASSDQPLYQGTQYF	TGTGCCAGCTCGGACCAACCATTATACCAGGGGACGCAGTATTTT
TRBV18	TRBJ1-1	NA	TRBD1	CASSRDRGGTEAFF	TGTGCCAGCTCACGCGACAGGGGTGGTACTGAAGCTTTCTTT
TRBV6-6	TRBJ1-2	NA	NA	CASRAGGALYGYTF	TGTGCCAGCAGAGCCGGGGGGGCCCTTTATGGCTACACCTTC
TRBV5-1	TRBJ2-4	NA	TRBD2	CASSPGLEGIQYF	TGCGCCAGCAGCCCCGGACTAGAAGGTATTCAGTACTTC
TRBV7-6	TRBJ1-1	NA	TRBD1	CASSPRQGVNTEAFF	TGTGCCAGCAGCCCGCGACAGGGGGTGAACACTGAAGCTTTCTTT
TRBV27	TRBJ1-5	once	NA	CASSFDNFGNQPQHF	TGTGCCAGCAGTTTCGACAATTTTGGAAATCAGCCCCAGCATTTT
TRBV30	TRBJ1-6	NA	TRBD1	CAWIRGQGKNSPLHF	TGTGCCTGGATTCGAGGACAGGGAAAAAATTCCCCCCTCCACTTT
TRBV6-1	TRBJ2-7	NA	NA	CASSAYEQYF	TGTGCCAGCAGCGCATACGAGCAGTACTTC
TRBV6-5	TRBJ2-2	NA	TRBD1	CASSYRGGANTGELFF	TGTGCCAGCAGTTACCGAGGGGGCGCGAACACCGGGGAGCTGTTTTTT
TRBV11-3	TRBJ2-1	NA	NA	CASSLGEPFAALKDNEQFF	TGTGCCAGCAGCTTAGGGGAGCCCTTCGCGGCCCTAAAAGACAATGAGCAGTTCTTC
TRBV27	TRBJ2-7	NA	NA	CASRSSGSASYEQYF	TGTGCCAGCAGATCGTCCGGGAGCGCCTCCTACGAGCAGTACTTC
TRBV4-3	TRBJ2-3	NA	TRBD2	CASSQEEAGEITDTQYF	TGCGCCAGCAGCCAAGAAGAAGCGGGGGAGATCACAGATACGCAGTATTTT
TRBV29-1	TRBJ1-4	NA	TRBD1	CSVGLGTVPEKLFF	TGCAGCGTAGGTCTAGGGACAGTGCCTGAAAAACTGTTTTTT
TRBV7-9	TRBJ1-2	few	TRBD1	CASSLGDRDDGYTF	TGTGCCAGCAGCTTGGGGGACAGGGATGATGGCTACACCTTC
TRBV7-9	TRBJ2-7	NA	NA	CASSLEGGPYEQYF	TGTGCCAGCAGCTTAGAGGGGGGGCCCTACGAGCAGTACTTC
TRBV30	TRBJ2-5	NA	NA	CAWSGPGSETQYF	TGTGCCTGGAGTGGCCCCGGGAGTGAGACCCAGTACTTC
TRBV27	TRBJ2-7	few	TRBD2	CASSSTGTSGPYEQYF	TGTGCCAGCAGTTCGACCGGGACTAGCGGACCCTACGAGCAGTACTTC
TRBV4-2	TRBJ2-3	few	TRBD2	CASSQISGSTDTQYF	TGTGCCAGCAGCCAGATTAGCGGGAGCACAGATACGCAGTATTTT
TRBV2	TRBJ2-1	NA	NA	CASSKESSYNEQFF	TGTGCCAGCAGCAAGGAGAGCTCCTACAATGAGCAGTTCTTC
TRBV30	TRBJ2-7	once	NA	CAWSVNWGRNEQYF	TGTGCCTGGAGTGTAAATTGGGGGCGCAACGAGCAGTACTTC
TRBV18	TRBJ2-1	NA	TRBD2	CASSPGGSSYNEQFF	TGTGCCAGCTCACCTGGCGGGAGCTCCTACAATGAGCAGTTCTTC
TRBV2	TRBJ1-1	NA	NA	CASRPAGNTEAFF	TGTGCCAGCAGGCCCGCAGGGAACACTGAAGCTTTCTTT
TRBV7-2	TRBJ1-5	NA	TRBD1	CASSTGSGNQPQHF	TGTGCCAGTTCGACAGGGTCTGGCAATCAGCCCCAGCATTTT
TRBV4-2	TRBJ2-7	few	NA	CASSQAAGQTYEQYF	TGTGCCAGCAGCCAAGCGGCGGGCCAGACCTACGAGCAGTACTTC
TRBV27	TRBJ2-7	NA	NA	CASSLVQGISDEQYF	TGTGCCAGCAGTTTGGTTCAGGGCATTTCGGACGAGCAGTACTTC
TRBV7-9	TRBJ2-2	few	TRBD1	CASSSRDRVTGELFF	TGTGCCAGCAGCTCCCGGGACAGGGTCACCGGGGAGCTGTTTTTT
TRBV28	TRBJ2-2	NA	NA	CASRLAGGELFF	TGTGCCAGCAGGCTCGCCGGGGGGGAGCTGTTTTTT
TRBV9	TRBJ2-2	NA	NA	CASSPGGRVLTGELFF	TGTGCCAGCAGCCCGGGGGGCAGGGTACTCACCGGGGAGCTGTTTTTT
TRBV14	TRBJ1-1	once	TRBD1	CASSPTYRGIAEAFF	TGTGCCAGCAGCCCAACGTACAGGGGGATCGCTGAAGCTTTCTTT
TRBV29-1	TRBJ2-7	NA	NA	CSVKTGQSYEQYF	TGCAGCGTTAAGACGGGTCAGAGCTACGAGCAGTACTTC
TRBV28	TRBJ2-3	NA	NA	CASSSASSSDTQYF	TGTGCCAGCAGTTCCGCTAGTAGTTCAGATACGCAGTATTTT
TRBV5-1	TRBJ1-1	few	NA	CASRPILQGFAFF	TGCGCCAGCAGGCCCATATTACAGGGATTTGCTTTCTTT
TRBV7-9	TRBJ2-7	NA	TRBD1	CASSFTGGSGNEQYF	TGTGCCAGCAGCTTTACAGGGGGCTCTGGGAACGAGCAGTACTTC
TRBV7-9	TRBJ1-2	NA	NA	CASSNGQNYGYTF	TGTGCCAGCAGCAATGGACAGAACTATGGCTACACCTTC
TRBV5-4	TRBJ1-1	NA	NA	CASSLGGSLLITEAFF	TGTGCCAGCAGCTTGGGCGGCAGTCTGTTGATCACTGAAGCTTTCTTT
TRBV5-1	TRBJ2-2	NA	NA	CASSLGGRLNTGELFF	TGCGCCAGCAGCTTGGGTGGGAGGCTTAACACCGGGGAGCTGTTTTTT
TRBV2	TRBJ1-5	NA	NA	CASSEWAGGGQPQHF	TGTGCCAGCAGTGAGTGGGCGGGTGGTGGTCAGCCCCAGCATTTT
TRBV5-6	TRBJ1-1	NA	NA	CASSLRGTEAFF	TGTGCCAGCAGCTTGCGAGGGACTGAAGCTTTCTTT
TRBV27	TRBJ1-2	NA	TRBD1	CASSITGGYGYTF	TGTGCCAGCAGTATAACAGGGGGATATGGCTACACCTTC
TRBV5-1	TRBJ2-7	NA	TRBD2	CASSFSGNSYEQYF	TGCGCCAGCAGCTTCAGCGGGAACTCCTACGAGCAGTACTTC
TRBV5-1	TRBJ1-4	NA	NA	CAGSLADIRREKLFF	TGCGCCGGCAGCTTGGCTGACATTAGACGGGAAAAACTGTTTTTT
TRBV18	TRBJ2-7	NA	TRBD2	CASSPTSGDYEQYF	TGTGCCAGCTCACCAACTAGCGGGGACTACGAGCAGTACTTC
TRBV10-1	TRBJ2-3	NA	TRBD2	CASSHSGATDTQYF	TGCGCCAGCTCTCACAGCGGGGCGACAGATACGCAGTATTTT
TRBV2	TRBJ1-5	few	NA	CASSPGQINQPQHF	TGTGCCAGCAGCCCCGGACAGATCAATCAGCCCCAGCATTTT
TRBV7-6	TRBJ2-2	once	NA	CASSLDVRGRRYTGELFF	TGTGCCAGCAGCTTAGACGTTAGGGGTCGCCGATACACCGGGGAGCTGTTTTTT
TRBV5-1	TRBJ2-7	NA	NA	CASSLADRVPYEQYF	TGCGCCAGCAGCTTGGCAGACAGAGTCCCCTACGAGCAGTACTTC
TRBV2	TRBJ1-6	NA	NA	CASSALPGSHNSPLHF	TGTGCCAGCAGTGCGCTTCCAGGGTCACATAATTCACCCCTCCACTTT
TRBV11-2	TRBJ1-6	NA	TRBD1	CASSYALGQGASPLHF	TGTGCCAGCAGCTACGCCCTAGGACAGGGGGCCTCACCCCTCCACTTT
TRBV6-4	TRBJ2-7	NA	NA	CASSDSGSYEQYF	TGTGCCAGCAGTGACTCCGGGTCCTACGAGCAGTACTTC
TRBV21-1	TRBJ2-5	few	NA	CASGGLAVGAEPETQYF	TGTGCCAGCGGGGGACTAGCAGTTGGCGCGGAGCCAGAGACCCAGTACTTC